These 26 T cell receptor beta chains were all obtained from the same sample, sequenced in a study of long-term antiretroviral therapy in people with HIV. Runs used v3.0 of the immunoSEQ assay and were done at survey level. TCRdb's copy holds only in-frame clones and misses some; the assay was immunoSEQ multiplex PCR. The sample includes over 20,000 clones, approximately 82% seen only once; the top ten take 4.5% to 5.5%. This material consisted of unsorted PBMCs, taken 3 years after starting antiretroviral therapy. These receptors originate from a man aged 18-30 years with HIV.

The V gene is TRBV6-5, the J gene TRBJ1-2; the D is unclear. The CDR3 loop spans 16 amino acids. Looked up from germline, CDR1 is MNHEY and CDR2 is SVGAGI. V lost 0 bases, J lost 7 bases, and 18 bases lay in between. The CDR3 is CASSYSMGGRASGYTF. The CDR3 DNA reads TGTGCCAGCAGTTACTCGATGGGTGGACGAGCGTCTGGCTACACCTTC.

The chain links TRBV29-1 to TRBJ1-1; D might be TRBD1 (6 bases). V lost 7 bases, J lost 5 bases, and 17 bases lay in between. The CDR3 sequence is 13 residues long. Per the germline V gene, CDR1 is SQVTM and CDR2 is ANQGSEA. In nucleotides, the CDR3 is TGCAGCGCAGGGCAGGGGCTTGGGACTGAAGCTTTCTTT. It is translated as CSAGQGLGTEAFF.

This chain links TRBV7-9 with TRBJ1-2; D call uncertain. CDR1 and CDR2 (germline): SEHNR, FQNEAQ (reference sequence). V lost 1 base, J lost 8 bases, and 17 bases lay in between. The CDR3 has 15 amino acids. In DNA form, the CDR3 reads TGTGCCAGCAGCTTAGTATCAAGTGATGTCGGCGGCTACACCTTC. Amino acids: CASSLVSSDVGGYTF.

Points on this clone: One end of the junction is discordant with germline, which a read error may explain. The V gene is TRBV7-7, the J gene TRBJ2-7; 10 bases are shared with TRBD2. Germline-derived CDR1 and CDR2 are SSHAT and FNYEAQ (reference sequence). The CDR3 runs 16 residues. The CDR3 bases are TGTGCTAGCAGCCCCCACCCGCGTCTAGCGGGGGACCCGCAGTACTTC. This encodes CASSPHPRLAGDPQYF. The full variable domain, rest sourced from reference TRBV7-7 and TRBJ2-7, is GAGVSQSPRYKVTKRGQDVTLRCDPISSHATLYWYQQALGQGPEFLTYFNYEAQPDKSGLPSDRFSAERPEGSISTLTIQRTEQRDSAMYRCASSPHPRLAGDPQYFGPGTRLTVT.

This chain uses TRBV25-1 with TRBJ2-3; TRBD2 aligns across 14 bases. V was pared by 5 bases and J by 5 bases, with 6 bases of the junction left unmatched. CDR3 length: 16 amino acids. Germline V gene sequence: CDR1 MGHDK, CDR2 SYGVNS. CDR3 sequence reads: CASSRGLAGVVDTQYF. The CDR3 bases are TGTGCCAGCAGTAGGGGACTAGCGGGGGTGGTAGATACGCAGTATTTT.

The chain joins TRBV6-4 to TRBJ1-1, with D possibly being TRBD1 (6 bases). Trimming stripped 6 bases from V and 5 bases from J, with 16 bases between. CDR1 is MRHNA, CDR2 SNTAGT, per germline. The CDR3 is made up of 14 amino acids. The CDR3 region has the DNA TGTGCCAGCAGCGCATTGGGGGGGGCAACTGAAGCTTTCTTT. Translation: CASSALGGATEAFF.

This chain links TRBV6-1 with TRBJ2-3, with 8 positions matching TRBD2. From germline, CDR1 is MNHNS and CDR2 SASEGT. CDR3 length equals 13 residues. Trimming cost V 7 bases and J 4 bases; bases outside gene matches: 4. The CDR3 region is CASKTGGPDTQYF. The CDR3 DNA is TGTGCCAGCAAGACGGGGGGGCCAGATACGCAGTATTTT.

V usage is TRBV11-2 and J usage is TRBJ2-2, with a weak D call TRBD2 (6 bases). Germline V gives CDR1 SGHAT, CDR2 FQNNGV. The CDR3 totals 15 residues. Between the trimmed V and J ends, which lost 1 base and 7 bases, there was a span of 13 bases. The CDR3: CASSLGRGTGGELFF. As DNA, the CDR3 is TGTGCCAGCAGCTTAGGGAGGGGTACGGGCGGGGAGCTGTTTTTT.

This clone was observed once. This chain connects TRBV4-2 to TRBJ2-3, with TRBD2 matching over 11 bases. Trimming cost V 3 bases and J 7 bases; bases outside gene matches: 6. The germline V gene encodes CDR1 LGHNA and CDR2 YNFKEQ. This CDR3 is built from 15 residues. DNA of the CDR3: TGTGCCAGCAGCCACTTAGCGGGGGGGCCTTATACGCAGTATTTT. Its protein is CASSHLAGGPYTQYF.

The chain couples TRBV4-1 to TRBJ1-6; perhaps TRBD1 as D (5 bases). CDR1 is MGHRA, CDR2 YSYEKL, per germline. The CDR3 totals 15 residues. Between the trimmed V and J ends, which lost 0 bases and 7 bases, there was a span of 10 bases. The CDR3 DNA sequence: TGCGCCAGCAGCCAAGATAGAGAGGGGAATTCACCCCTCCACTTT. Its translation is CASSQDREGNSPLHF.

The V gene is TRBV28, the J gene TRBJ2-7; no clear D. The V gene lost 6 bases and the J gene lost 3 bases, with 9 bases spanning the gap. CDR1 MDHEN and CDR2 SYDVKM come from the germline V gene. The CDR3 is 12 amino acids. The CDR3 nucleotides read TGTGCCAGCAGCCCCCCATACTACGAGCAGTACTTC. This sequence encodes CASSPPYYEQYF. Together with reference TRBV28 and TRBJ2-7, the CDR3 gives the full variable domain: DVKVTQSSRYLVKRTGEKVFLECVQDMDHENMFWYRQDPGLGLRLIYFSYDVKMKEKGDIPEGYSVSREKKERFSLILESASTNQTSMYLCASSPPYYEQYFGPGTRLTVT.

The genes are TRBV27 and TRBJ2-3; D unclear. Germline values: CDR1 MNHEY, CDR2 SMNVEV (reference sequence). The CDR3 has 15 residues. V was shortened by 0 bases and J by 2 bases, with 9 bases between the two germline ends. CDR3 coding DNA: TGTGCCAGCAGTTTATCGAGTCTCTACACAGATACGCAGTATTTT. Translated: CASSLSSLYTDTQYF.

The chain employs TRBV6-1 and TRBJ2-2; 7 positions match TRBD2. V was clipped by 4 bases and J by 4 bases; unmatched bases: 3. The CDR3 runs 14 residues. Looked up from germline, CDR1 is MNHNS and CDR2 is SASEGT. The CDR3 sequence is CASSGTRFTGELFF. The CDR3 region has the DNA TGTGCCAGCAGTGGGACTAGGTTCACCGGGGAGCTGTTTTTT.

V is TRBV19 and J is TRBJ2-1; tentatively, D is TRBD1 (6 bases). Germline values: CDR1 LNHDA, CDR2 SQIVND (reference sequence). This CDR3 has 15 amino acids. The V and J ends lost 0 bases and 5 bases respectively, with 11 bases between them. Here the CDR3 DNA reads TGTGCCAGTAGTATAGATCTGGGGGCAAACAATGAGCAGTTCTTC. Translating it yields CASSIDLGANNEQFF. Using reference TRBV19 and TRBJ2-1 for the parts outside the CDR3, the full variable domain is DGGITQSPKYLFRKEGQNVTLSCEQNLNHDAMYWYRQDPGQGLRLIYYSQIVNDFQKGDIAEGYSVSREKKESFPLTVTSAQKNPTAFYLCASSIDLGANNEQFFGPGTRLTVL.

The chain recombines TRBV28 with TRBJ2-2; D ambiguous. The CDR3 is 13 amino acids. V lost 6 bases and J 5 bases, leaving 10 bases between the germline ends. Per the germline V gene, CDR1 is MDHEN and CDR2 is SYDVKM. CDR3 in amino acids: CASSPPITGELFF. CDR3 DNA: TGTGCCAGCAGCCCCCCCATAACCGGGGAGCTGTTTTTT.

This clone was detected once. J is TRBJ2-3 and V is TRBV5-1; 7 bases map to TRBD2. The CDR3 runs to 16 residues. V shed 0 bases and J 4 bases; nucleotides not matched to a gene: 8. Germline V gene data show CDR1 as SGHRS and CDR2 as YFSETQ. For the CDR3, the DNA is TGCGCCAGCAGCTTGGGGGGGTGGGGAGGGGCAGATACGCAGTATTTT. This codes for CASSLGGWGGADTQYF.

This clone was seen a few times. The chain has TRBV10-1 and TRBJ1-6, with D hard to call. Trimming shortened V by 8 bases and J by 4 bases, and 9 bases separated the two germline ends. There are 13 residues in the CDR3. Germline-derived CDR1 and CDR2 are WNHNN and SYGVQD (reference sequence). CDR3 sequence: CASQTDYNSPLHF. The CDR3 nucleotides are TGCGCCAGCCAGACGGATTATAATTCACCCCTCCACTTT.

This chain uses TRBV6-1 with TRBJ1-6; TRBD1 might be the D (5 bases). Germline CDR1 is MNHNS and CDR2 is SASEGT. V was pared by 2 bases and J by 9 bases, with 20 bases between. This CDR3 comprises 17 residues. The DNA for the CDR3 is TGTGCCAGCAGTGAACACGGCTCGGGGGTACTCGGTTCACCCCTCCACTTT. Encoded protein: CASSEHGSGVLGSPLHF.

The chain has TRBV5-8 and TRBJ1-5; no definite D call. V dropped 6 bases and J dropped 1 base, with 14 bases sitting between them. Germline lookup yields CDR1 SGHTS and CDR2 YDEGEE. The CDR3 has 15 residues. The DNA for the CDR3 is TGTGCCAGCACCTCCTCGGGTGTAAGCAATCAGCCCCAGCATTTT. Protein product: CASTSSGVSNQPQHF.

The chain carries TRBV5-1 and TRBJ2-7; D possibly corresponds to TRBD2 (5 bases). V lost 2 bases, J lost 3 bases, and 15 bases lay in between. Germline loops: CDR1 SGHRS, CDR2 YFSETQ. The CDR3 sequence is 15 residues long. CDR3 coding DNA: TGCGCCAGCAGCTTAGGCCCTTCGGGGAACTACGAGCAGTACTTC. Encoded protein: CASSLGPSGNYEQYF.

The V and J genes are TRBV7-9 and TRBJ2-1; 7 bases align to TRBD2. The CDR3 sequence is 14 residues long. Germline V gives CDR1 SEHNR, CDR2 FQNEAQ (reference sequence). V lost 4 bases and J lost 8; bases outside the gene matches: 8. CDR3 protein: CASSSRDYFYEQFF. In DNA form, the CDR3 reads TGTGCCAGCAGCTCGCGGGACTACTTCTATGAGCAGTTCTTC. The entire variable domain, with the rest obtained from reference TRBV7-9 and TRBJ2-1, is as follows: DTGVSQNPRHKITKRGQNVTFRCDPISEHNRLYWYRQTLGQGPEFLTYFQNEAQLEKSRLLSDRFSAERPKGSFSTLEIQRTEQGDSAMYLCASSSRDYFYEQFFGPGTRLTVL.

This clone was seen more than once but under ten times. The CDR3 nucleotides read TGTGCCAGCAGTGTTGGACAGGCCTACGAGCAGTACTTC. Protein: CASSVGQAYEQYF. The genes are TRBV2 and TRBJ2-7; 7 positions agree with TRBD1. Germline CDR1 and CDR2: SNHLY and FYNNEI. This CDR3 comprises 13 residues. V lost 4 bases and J lost 2; bases outside the gene matches: 2.

This chain links TRBV15 with TRBJ1-1; 9 nucleotides align to TRBD1. The CDR3 is made up of 15 amino acids. V gave up 3 bases and J gave up 1 base; unmatched junction bases: 3. Germline V gene data show CDR1 as LNHNV and CDR2 as YYDKDF (reference sequence). The CDR3 DNA is TGTGCCACCAGCAGGCGGGACAGGGCGAACACTGAAGCTTTCTTT. Protein sequence: CATSRRDRANTEAFF. The full variable domain, completed using reference TRBV15 and TRBJ1-1, is DAMVIQNPRYQVTQFGKPVTLSCSQTLNHNVMYWYQQKSSQAPKLLFHYYDKDFNNEADTPDNFQSRRPNTSFCFLDIRSPGLGDTAMYLCATSRRDRANTEAFFGQGTRLTVV.

Only a few counts were recorded for this clone. The chain joins TRBV6-1 to TRBJ1-6; D unclear. The V end was cut by 1 base, the J end by 6 bases, with 7 bases between. The CDR3 runs to 14 residues. Germline CDR1 MNHNS, CDR2 SASEGT. The CDR3 coding sequence is TGTGCCAGCAGTGAAGGGACTTCTAATTCACCCCTCCACTTT. It encodes CASSEGTSNSPLHF.

V gene TRBV7-2 combines with J gene TRBJ2-2; D gene ambiguous. CDR1 and CDR2 (germline): SGHTA, FQGNSA. CDR3 length equals 15 residues. V was shortened by 2 bases and J by 8 bases, with 15 bases between the two germline ends. The CDR3, as DNA: TGTGCCAGCAGCTTAAGAAACCCCCCACAAGGGGAGCTGTTTTTT. It encodes CASSLRNPPQGELFF.

The chain carries TRBV6-5 and TRBJ1-1; TRBD1 matches at 10 bases. The length of the CDR3 is 15 residues. The germline V gene has CDR1 MNHEY and CDR2 SVGAGI. J was trimmed by 3 bases and V by 7 bases; bases with no gene match: 8. This CDR3 is CASMLRGTGDTEAFF. DNA of the CDR3: TGTGCCAGCATGCTTCGTGGGACAGGGGACACTGAAGCTTTCTTT.